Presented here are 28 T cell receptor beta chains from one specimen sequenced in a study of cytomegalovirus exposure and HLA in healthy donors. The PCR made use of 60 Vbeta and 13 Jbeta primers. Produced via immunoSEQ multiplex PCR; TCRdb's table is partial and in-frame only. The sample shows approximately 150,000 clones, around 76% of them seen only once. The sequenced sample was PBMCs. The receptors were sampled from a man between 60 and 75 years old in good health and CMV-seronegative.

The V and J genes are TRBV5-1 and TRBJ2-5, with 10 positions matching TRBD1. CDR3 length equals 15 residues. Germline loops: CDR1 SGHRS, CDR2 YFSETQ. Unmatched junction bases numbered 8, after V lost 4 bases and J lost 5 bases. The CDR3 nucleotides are TGCGCCAGCAGCCCGGGACAGGGGAGATCGGAGACCCAGTACTTC. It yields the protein CASSPGQGRSETQYF.

CDR3 sequence (DNA): TGTGCCAGCAATACGGACAGGGGGCTGGATGAGCAGTTCTTC. As protein: CASNTDRGLDEQFF. The chain employs TRBV2 and TRBJ2-1; 11 bases line up with TRBD1. From germline, CDR1 is SNHLY and CDR2 FYNNEI. The J segment lost 8 bases and the V segment lost 7 bases, leaving 7 bases of the junction unmatched. There are 14 residues in the CDR3.

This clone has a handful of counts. CDR3 protein: CASSLDFNQAGTGETQYF. The CDR3 DNA is TGTGCCAGCAGCTTAGATTTCAACCAAGCGGGGACTGGGGAGACCCAGTACTTC. The genes are TRBV11-2 and TRBJ2-5; 7 bases are a match to TRBD2. This CDR3 has 18 amino acids. The germline V gene has CDR1 SGHAT and CDR2 FQNNGV. V shed 0 bases, J shed 5 bases, and the junction held 15 bases outside the gene matches.

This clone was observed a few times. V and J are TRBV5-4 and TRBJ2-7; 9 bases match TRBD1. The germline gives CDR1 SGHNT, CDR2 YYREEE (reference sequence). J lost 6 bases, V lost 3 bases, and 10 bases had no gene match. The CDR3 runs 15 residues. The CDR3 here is CASSSGDRVLGEQYF. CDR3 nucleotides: TGTGCCAGCAGCTCGGGGGACAGGGTGCTGGGCGAGCAGTACTTC.

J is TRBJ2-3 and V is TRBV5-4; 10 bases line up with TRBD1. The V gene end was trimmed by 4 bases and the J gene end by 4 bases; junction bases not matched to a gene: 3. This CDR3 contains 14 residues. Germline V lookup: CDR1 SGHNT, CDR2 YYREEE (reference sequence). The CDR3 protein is CASSRTGGADTQYF. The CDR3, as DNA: TGTGCCAGCAGCAGGACAGGGGGTGCAGATACGCAGTATTTT.

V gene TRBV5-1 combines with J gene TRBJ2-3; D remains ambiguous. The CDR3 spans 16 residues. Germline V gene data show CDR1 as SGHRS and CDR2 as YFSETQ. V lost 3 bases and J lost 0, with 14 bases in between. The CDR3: CASSSSGNPSTDTQYF. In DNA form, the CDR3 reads TGCGCCAGCAGCTCCTCAGGAAACCCTAGCACAGATACGCAGTATTTT.

The CDR3 here is CASSVAGSFATNEKLFF. CDR3 bases: TGTGCCAGCAGCGTAGCAGGGTCCTTTGCAACTAATGAAAAACTGTTTTTT. V and J are TRBV9 and TRBJ1-4, with D perhaps TRBD1 (5 bases). The ends were cut back, 0 bases at V and 0 bases at J, with 12 bases in the middle. The CDR3 has 17 amino acids. Looked up from germline, CDR1 is SGDLS and CDR2 is YYNGEE.

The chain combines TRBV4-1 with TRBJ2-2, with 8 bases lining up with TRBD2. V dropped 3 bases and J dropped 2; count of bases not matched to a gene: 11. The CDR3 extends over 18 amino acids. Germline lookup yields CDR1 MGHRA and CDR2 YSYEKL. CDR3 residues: CASSHVMSGLVNTGELFF. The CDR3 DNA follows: TGCGCCAGCAGCCACGTAATGTCGGGACTAGTTAACACCGGGGAGCTGTTTTTT.

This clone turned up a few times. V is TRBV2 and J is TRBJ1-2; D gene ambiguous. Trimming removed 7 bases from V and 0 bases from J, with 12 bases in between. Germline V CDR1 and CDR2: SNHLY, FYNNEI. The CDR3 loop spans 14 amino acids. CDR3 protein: CASILPGTNYGYTF. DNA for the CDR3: TGTGCCAGCATCCTTCCGGGGACTAACTATGGCTACACCTTC.

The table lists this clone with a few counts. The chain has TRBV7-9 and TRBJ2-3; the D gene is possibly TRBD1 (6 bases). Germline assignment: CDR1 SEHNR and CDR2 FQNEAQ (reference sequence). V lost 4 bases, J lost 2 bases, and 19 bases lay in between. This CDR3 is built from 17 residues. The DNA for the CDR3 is TGTGCCAGCAGCTCCGGCTCAGGACAGCTAATCACAGATACGCAGTATTTT. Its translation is CASSSGSGQLITDTQYF.

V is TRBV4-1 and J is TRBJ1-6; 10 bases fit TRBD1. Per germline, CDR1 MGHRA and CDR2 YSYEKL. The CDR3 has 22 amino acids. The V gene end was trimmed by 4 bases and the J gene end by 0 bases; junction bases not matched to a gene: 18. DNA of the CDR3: TGCGCCAGCAGCCGCCAGAGAATTCCGGGACAGGGGACAAGCTCCTATAATTCACCCCTCCACTTT. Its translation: CASSRQRIPGQGTSSYNSPLHF.

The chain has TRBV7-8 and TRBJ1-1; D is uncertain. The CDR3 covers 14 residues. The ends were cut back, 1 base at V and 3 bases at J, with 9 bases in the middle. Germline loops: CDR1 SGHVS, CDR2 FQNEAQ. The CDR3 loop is CASSLGGSYTEAFF. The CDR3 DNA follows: TGTGCCAGCAGCTTAGGAGGGTCCTACACTGAAGCTTTCTTT.

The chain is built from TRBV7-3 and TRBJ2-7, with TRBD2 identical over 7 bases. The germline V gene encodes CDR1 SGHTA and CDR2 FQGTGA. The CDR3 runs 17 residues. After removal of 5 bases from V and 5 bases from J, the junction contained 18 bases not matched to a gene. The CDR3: CASSPAGSRGGANEQYF. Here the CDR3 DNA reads TGTGCCAGCAGCCCGGCTGGCAGTCGGGGAGGGGCTAACGAGCAGTACTTC. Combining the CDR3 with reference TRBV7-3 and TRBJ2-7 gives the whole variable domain GAGVSQTPSNKVTEKGKYVELRCDPISGHTALYWYRQSLGQGPEFLIYFQGTGAADDSGLPNDRFFAVRPEGSVSTLKIQRTERGDSAVYLCASSPAGSRGGANEQYFGPGTRLTVT.

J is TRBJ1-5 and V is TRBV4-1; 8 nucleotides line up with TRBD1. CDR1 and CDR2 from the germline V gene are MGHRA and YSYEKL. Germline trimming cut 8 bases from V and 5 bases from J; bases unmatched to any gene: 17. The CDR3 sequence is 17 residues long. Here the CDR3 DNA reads TGCGCCAGCGGCCCCGGGCGCCTCAGGGGGCAAGATCAGCCCCAGCATTTT. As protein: CASGPGRLRGQDQPQHF.

This CDR3 reads CASSRRGSNQPQHF. DNA of the CDR3: TGTGCCAGCAGCCGCCGGGGGAGCAATCAGCCCCAGCATTTT. The chain uses TRBV5-8 and TRBJ1-5, with D possibly TRBD1 on 5 matching bases. Trimming stripped 4 bases from V and 1 base from J, with 9 bases between. CDR1 is SGHTS, CDR2 YDEGEE, per germline. The CDR3 consists of 14 residues.

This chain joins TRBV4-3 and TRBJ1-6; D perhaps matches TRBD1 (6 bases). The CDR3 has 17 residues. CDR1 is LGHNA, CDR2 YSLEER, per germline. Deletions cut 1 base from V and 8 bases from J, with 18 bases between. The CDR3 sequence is CASSQGGGRGSDSPLHF. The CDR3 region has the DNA TGCGCCAGCAGCCAAGGGGGGGGCAGGGGATCAGATTCACCCCTCCACTTT.

The chain's CDR3 is CASLDRGRADTQYF. In nucleotides, the CDR3 is TGTGCCAGCTTGGACAGGGGGCGGGCAGATACGCAGTATTTT. V gene TRBV7-2 combines with J gene TRBJ2-3, with 11 bases aligning to TRBD1. This CDR3 has 14 amino acids. After removal of 8 bases from V and 4 bases from J, the junction contained 5 bases not matched to a gene. CDR1 and CDR2 from the germline V gene are SGHTA and FQGNSA.

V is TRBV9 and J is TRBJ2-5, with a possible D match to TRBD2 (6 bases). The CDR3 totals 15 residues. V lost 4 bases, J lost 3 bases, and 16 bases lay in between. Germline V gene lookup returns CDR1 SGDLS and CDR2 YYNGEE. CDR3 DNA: TGTGCCAGCAGCCGAACAACCGGGAGCGAAGAGACCCAGTACTTC. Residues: CASSRTTGSEETQYF.

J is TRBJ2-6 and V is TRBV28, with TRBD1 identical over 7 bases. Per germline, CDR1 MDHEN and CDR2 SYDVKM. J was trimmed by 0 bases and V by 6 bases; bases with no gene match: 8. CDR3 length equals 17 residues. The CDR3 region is CASSPGTVFSGANVLTF. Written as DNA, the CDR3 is TGTGCCAGCAGCCCCGGGACAGTTTTCTCTGGGGCCAACGTCCTGACTTTC.

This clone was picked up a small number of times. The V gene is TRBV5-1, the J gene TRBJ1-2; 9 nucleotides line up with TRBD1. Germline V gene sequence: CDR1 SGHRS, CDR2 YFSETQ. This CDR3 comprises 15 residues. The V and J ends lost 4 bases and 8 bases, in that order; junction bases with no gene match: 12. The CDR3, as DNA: TGCGCCAGCAGCCCTGGCACCGGACAGGGGAGCGGCTACACCTTC. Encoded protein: CASSPGTGQGSGYTF.

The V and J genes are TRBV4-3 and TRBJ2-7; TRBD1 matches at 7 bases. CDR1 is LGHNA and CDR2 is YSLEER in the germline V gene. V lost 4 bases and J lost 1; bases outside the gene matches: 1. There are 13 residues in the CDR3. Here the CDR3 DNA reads TGCGCCAGCAGCCGACAGGGTTCCTACGAGCAGTACTTC. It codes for CASSRQGSYEQYF.

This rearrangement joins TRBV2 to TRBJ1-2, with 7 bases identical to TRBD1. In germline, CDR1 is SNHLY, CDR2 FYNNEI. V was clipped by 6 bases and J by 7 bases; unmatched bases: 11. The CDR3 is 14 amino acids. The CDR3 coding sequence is TGTGCCAGCAGCAATGACAGGGTCGCTGCTGGCTACACCTTC. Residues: CASSNDRVAAGYTF.

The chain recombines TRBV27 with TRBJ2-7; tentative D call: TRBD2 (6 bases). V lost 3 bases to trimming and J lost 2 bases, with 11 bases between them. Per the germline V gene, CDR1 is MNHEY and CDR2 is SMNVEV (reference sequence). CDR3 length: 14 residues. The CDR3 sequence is CASSLEREAYEQYF. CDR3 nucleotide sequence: TGTGCCAGCAGTTTGGAAAGGGAGGCCTACGAGCAGTACTTC.

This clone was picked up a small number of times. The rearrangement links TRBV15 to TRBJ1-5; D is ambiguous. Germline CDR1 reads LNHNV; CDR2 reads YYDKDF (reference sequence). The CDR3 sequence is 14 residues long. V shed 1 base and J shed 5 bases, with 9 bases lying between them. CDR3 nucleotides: TGTGCCACCAGCAGAGGGGGAGTTGATCAGCCCCAGCATTTT. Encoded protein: CATSRGGVDQPQHF. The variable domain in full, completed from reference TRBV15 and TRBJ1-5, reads DAMVIQNPRYQVTQFGKPVTLSCSQTLNHNVMYWYQQKSSQAPKLLFHYYDKDFNNEADTPDNFQSRRPNTSFCFLDIRSPGLGDTAMYLCATSRGGVDQPQHFGDGTRLSIL.

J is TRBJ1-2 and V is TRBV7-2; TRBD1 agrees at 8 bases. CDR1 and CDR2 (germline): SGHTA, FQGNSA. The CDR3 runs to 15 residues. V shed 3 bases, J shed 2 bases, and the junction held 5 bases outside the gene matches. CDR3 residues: CASSLTGAGNYGYTF. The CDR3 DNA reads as TGTGCCAGCAGCTTGACAGGGGCGGGCAACTATGGCTACACCTTC.

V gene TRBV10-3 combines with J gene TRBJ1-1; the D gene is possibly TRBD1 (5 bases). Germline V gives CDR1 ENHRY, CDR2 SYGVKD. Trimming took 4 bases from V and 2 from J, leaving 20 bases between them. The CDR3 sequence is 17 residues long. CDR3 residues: CAISGSGRGGTNTEAFF. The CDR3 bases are TGTGCCATCAGTGGATCAGGGCGGGGAGGGACCAACACTGAAGCTTTCTTT.

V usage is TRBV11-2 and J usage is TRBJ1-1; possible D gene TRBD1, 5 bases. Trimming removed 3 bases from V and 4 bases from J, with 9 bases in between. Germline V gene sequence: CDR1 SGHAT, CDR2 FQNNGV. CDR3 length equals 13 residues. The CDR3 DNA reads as TGTGCCAGCAGCTTTGAAGGGGCCACTGAAGCTTTCTTT. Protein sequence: CASSFEGATEAFF.

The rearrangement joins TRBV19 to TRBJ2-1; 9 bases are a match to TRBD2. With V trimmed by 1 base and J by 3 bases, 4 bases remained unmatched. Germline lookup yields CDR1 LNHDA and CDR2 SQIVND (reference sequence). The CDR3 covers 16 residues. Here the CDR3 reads CASSIGQAGGYNEQFF. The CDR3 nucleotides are TGTGCCAGTAGTATAGGCCAAGCGGGAGGCTACAATGAGCAGTTCTTC.